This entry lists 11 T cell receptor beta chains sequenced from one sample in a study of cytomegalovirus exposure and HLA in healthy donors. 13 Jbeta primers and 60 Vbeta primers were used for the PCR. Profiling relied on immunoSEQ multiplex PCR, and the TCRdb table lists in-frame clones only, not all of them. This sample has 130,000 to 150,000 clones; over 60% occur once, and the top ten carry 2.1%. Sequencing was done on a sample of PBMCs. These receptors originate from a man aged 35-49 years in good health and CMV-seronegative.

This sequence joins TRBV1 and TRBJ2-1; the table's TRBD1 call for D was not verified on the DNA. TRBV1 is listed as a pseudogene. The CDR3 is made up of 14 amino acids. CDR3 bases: TGCACCAGCAGCCAATCGGGACAGGGGAATGAGCAGTTCTTC. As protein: CTSSQSGQGNEQFF.

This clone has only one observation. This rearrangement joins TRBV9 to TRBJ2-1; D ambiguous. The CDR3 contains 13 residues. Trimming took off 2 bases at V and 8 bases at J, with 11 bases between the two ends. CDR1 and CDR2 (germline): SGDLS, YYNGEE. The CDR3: CASSVGSSHEQFF. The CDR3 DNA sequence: TGTGCCAGCAGCGTTGGTAGCTCACATGAGCAGTTCTTC.

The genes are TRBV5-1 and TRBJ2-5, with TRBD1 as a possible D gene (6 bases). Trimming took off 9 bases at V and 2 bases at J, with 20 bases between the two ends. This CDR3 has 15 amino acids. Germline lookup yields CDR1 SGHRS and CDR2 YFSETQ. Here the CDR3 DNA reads TGCGCCACCTCGCCAGCCGGGACACAGCAAGAGACCCAGTACTTC. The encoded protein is CATSPAGTQQETQYF.

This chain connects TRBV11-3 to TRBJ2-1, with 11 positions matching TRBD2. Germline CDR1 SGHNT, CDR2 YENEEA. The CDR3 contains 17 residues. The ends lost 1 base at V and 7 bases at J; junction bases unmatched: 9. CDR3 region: CASSLGLLTSGTNEQFF. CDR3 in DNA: TGTGCCAGCAGCTTAGGACTCTTGACTAGCGGGACTAATGAGCAGTTCTTC.

In DNA form, the CDR3 reads TGTGCCAGCAGTGAAGGAGTAAGGGAGCTCACCGGGGAGCTGTTTTTT. This gives the protein CASSEGVRELTGELFF. The chain recombines TRBV2 with TRBJ2-2; D is perhaps TRBD2 (5 bases). The CDR3 spans 16 residues. Germline CDR1 reads SNHLY; CDR2 reads FYNNEI. V gave up 1 base and J gave up 4 bases, with 13 bases separating them.

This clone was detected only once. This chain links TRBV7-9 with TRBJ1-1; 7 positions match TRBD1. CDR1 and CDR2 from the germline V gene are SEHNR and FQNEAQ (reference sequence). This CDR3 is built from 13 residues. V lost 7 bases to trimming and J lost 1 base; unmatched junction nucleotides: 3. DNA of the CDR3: TGTGCCAGCACCCGACAGGGGAACACTGAAGCTTTCTTT. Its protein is CASTRQGNTEAFF.

CDR3 residues: CASSVDRDNSPLHF. In DNA, the CDR3 is TGTGCCAGCAGTGTGGACAGAGATAATTCACCCCTCCACTTT. The rearrangement links TRBV6-4 to TRBJ1-6; D possibly corresponds to TRBD1 (6 bases). Trimming left V 4 bases short and J 5 bases short, with 9 bases between. The CDR3 totals 14 residues. Germline V gene data show CDR1 as MRHNA and CDR2 as SNTAGT.

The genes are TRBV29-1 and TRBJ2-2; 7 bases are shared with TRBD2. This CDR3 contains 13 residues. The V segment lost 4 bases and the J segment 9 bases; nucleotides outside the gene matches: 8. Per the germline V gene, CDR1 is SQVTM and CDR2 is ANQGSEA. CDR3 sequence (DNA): TGCAGCGTTGGGTCGTCGGGGGGAAGGGAGCTGTTTTTT. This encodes CSVGSSGGRELFF.

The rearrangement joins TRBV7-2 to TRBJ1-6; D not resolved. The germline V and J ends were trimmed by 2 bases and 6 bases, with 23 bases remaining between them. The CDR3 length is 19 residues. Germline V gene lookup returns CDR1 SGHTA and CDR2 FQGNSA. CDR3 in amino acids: CASSLPFVAAGRRNSPLHF. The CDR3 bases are TGTGCCAGCAGCTTACCGTTTGTAGCCGCGGGGAGGCGTAATTCACCCCTCCACTTT.

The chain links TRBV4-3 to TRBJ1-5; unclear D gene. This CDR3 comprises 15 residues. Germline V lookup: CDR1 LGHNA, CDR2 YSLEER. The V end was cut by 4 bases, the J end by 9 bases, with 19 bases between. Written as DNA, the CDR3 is TGCGCCAGCAGCCGGGCGAACAACTTACAGTGGCCCCAGCATTTT. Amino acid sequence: CASSRANNLQWPQHF.

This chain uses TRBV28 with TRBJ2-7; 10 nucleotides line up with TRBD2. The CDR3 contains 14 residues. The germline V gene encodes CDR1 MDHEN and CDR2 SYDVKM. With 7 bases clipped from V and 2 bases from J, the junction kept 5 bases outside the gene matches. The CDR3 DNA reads TGTGCCAGCACTAGCGGGAGACTTCCCTACGAGCAGTACTTC. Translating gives CASTSGRLPYEQYF. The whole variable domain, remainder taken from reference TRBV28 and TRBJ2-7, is DVKVTQSSRYLVKRTGEKVFLECVQDMDHENMFWYRQDPGLGLRLIYFSYDVKMKEKGDIPEGYSVSREKKERFSLILESASTNQTSMYLCASTSGRLPYEQYFGPGTRLTVT.